The 24 T cell receptor beta chains listed next were all sequenced from one sample in a study of T cell clonotyping in hematopoietic cell transplantation. Sequencing used immunoSEQ multiplex PCR; TCRdb keeps in-frame clones, though not all of them. In the table there are about 69,000 clones, 96% of which are singletons. Time point here: recipient sample about 28 days before transplant, after cytoreduction. Sequenced here: peripheral blood mononuclear cells, sampled before stem cell transplant. Receptors were obtained from a woman between 50 and 59 years old with acute myeloid leukemia. Some clones in this sample may be carry-over from other donors' samples.

The chain combines TRBV5-6 with TRBJ1-1, with 7 bases fitting TRBD1. The ends lost 4 bases at V and 1 base at J; junction bases unmatched: 7. CDR1 is SGHDT and CDR2 is YYEEEE in the germline V gene. The CDR3 covers 15 residues. In nucleotides, the CDR3 is TGTGCCAGCAGCCCCAAGACAGGGTGGAACACTGAAGCTTTCTTT. It yields the protein CASSPKTGWNTEAFF.

A single count supports this clone. The V call is TRBV27, the J call TRBJ1-2; the match to TRBD1 covers 9 bases. The J segment lost 7 bases and the V segment lost 6 bases, leaving 6 bases of the junction unmatched. Per the germline V gene, CDR1 is MNHEY and CDR2 is SMNVEV (reference sequence). The CDR3 totals 13 residues. DNA of the CDR3: TGTGCCAGCAGCCCGGGACAGGGTGGTGGCTACACCTTC. Amino acid sequence: CASSPGQGGGYTF.

The CDR3 region is CASSLFRQYEQYF. CDR3 nucleotides: TGTGCCAGCAGTTTATTCCGACAGTACGAGCAGTACTTC. The rearrangement links TRBV27 to TRBJ2-7, with D possibly matching TRBD1 (5 bases). The CDR3 runs 13 residues. Germline lookup yields CDR1 MNHEY and CDR2 SMNVEV (reference sequence). V was shortened by 1 base and J by 4 bases, with 8 bases between the two germline ends.

This chain links TRBV30 with TRBJ2-5; D ambiguous. V shed 4 bases and J shed 4 bases, with 13 bases lying between them. This CDR3 region has 13 residues. From germline, CDR1 is GTSNPN and CDR2 SVGIG (reference sequence). This CDR3 is CAWTADLTETQYF. The CDR3 nucleotides are TGTGCCTGGACCGCCGACTTAACAGAGACCCAGTACTTC.

CDR3 amino acids: CASSEQGLWVQPQHF. The CDR3 coding sequence is TGTGCCAGCAGTGAACAGGGACTTTGGGTTCAGCCCCAGCATTTT. The chain carries TRBV6-1 and TRBJ1-5; the D gene is possibly TRBD1 (5 bases). The CDR3 contains 15 residues. CDR1 is MNHNS and CDR2 is SASEGT in the germline V gene. The V end was cut by 2 bases, the J end by 6 bases, with 14 bases between.

The chain combines TRBV28 with TRBJ2-1; D is perhaps TRBD1 (6 bases). V was cut by 3 bases and J by 4 bases, with 13 bases left in between. The CDR3 length is 15 residues. Germline CDR1 reads MDHEN; CDR2 reads SYDVKM. Written as DNA, the CDR3 is TGTGCCAGCAGTTTCCTGGCAGGGGAGTACAATGAGCAGTTCTTC. Translated, it gives CASSFLAGEYNEQFF.

This chain connects TRBV6-1 to TRBJ1-5; D is ambiguous. The CDR3 is made up of 14 amino acids. V lost 1 base to trimming and J lost 2 bases, with 6 bases between them. CDR1 and CDR2 (germline): MNHNS, SASEGT. The CDR3, as DNA: TGTGCCAGCAGTGAAGTTAGGGGCAATCAGCCCCAGCATTTT. This gives the protein CASSEVRGNQPQHF.

In its sample, this clone was seen once. The chain employs TRBV4-1 and TRBJ1-2; the match to TRBD1 covers 8 bases. The germline CDR1 and CDR2 sequences are MGHRA and YSYEKL. The CDR3 is 15 amino acids. J was trimmed by 8 bases and V by 8 bases; bases with no gene match: 16. CDR3 DNA: TGCGCCAGCGACTATAGCGACAGGGGCACGGGGGGCTACACCTTC. Protein: CASDYSDRGTGGYTF.

The chain is built from TRBV5-4 and TRBJ2-5, with a weak D call TRBD2 (6 bases). The germline V gene has CDR1 SGHNT and CDR2 YYREEE (reference sequence). Between the trimmed V and J ends, which lost 4 bases and 0 bases, there was a span of 10 bases. CDR3 size: 14 residues. This chain's CDR3 is CASSGTGYQETQYF. CDR3 DNA: TGTGCCAGCAGCGGGACTGGATACCAAGAGACCCAGTACTTC.

J is TRBJ2-5 and V is TRBV10-3, with 9 bases matching TRBD1. Germline values: CDR1 ENHRY, CDR2 SYGVKD. The CDR3 consists of 13 residues. Unmatched junction bases numbered 3, after V lost 8 bases and J lost 2 bases. This CDR3 reads CAIRDREQETQYF. The CDR3 DNA follows: TGTGCCATCCGGGACAGGGAGCAAGAGACCCAGTACTTC.

V usage is TRBV11-2 and J usage is TRBJ1-1, with 7 nucleotides matching TRBD1. The CDR3 is 15 residues long. CDR1 SGHAT and CDR2 FQNNGV come from the germline V gene. Trimming cost V 3 bases and J 1 base; bases outside gene matches: 5. The DNA for the CDR3 is TGTGCCAGCAGCTTTTCAGGGGGTGCGAACACTGAAGCTTTCTTT. It encodes CASSFSGGANTEAFF. Full variable domain (outside the CDR3, taken from reference TRBV11-2 and TRBJ1-1): EAGVAQSPRYKIIEKRQSVAFWCNPISGHATLYWYQQILGQGPKLLIQFQNNGVVDDSQLPKDRFSAERLKGVDSTLKIQPAKLEDSAVYLCASSFSGGANTEAFFGQGTRLTVV.

This clone has just one count. This rearrangement joins TRBV28 to TRBJ1-3; D perhaps matches TRBD1 (5 bases). This CDR3 is 13 amino acids long. Trimming stripped 2 bases from V and 8 bases from J, with 10 bases between. Germline CDR1 and CDR2: MDHEN and SYDVKM. DNA for the CDR3: TGTGCCAGCAGTTTAGCAGGGTCGGACACCATATATTTT. It specifies CASSLAGSDTIYF. Filled out from reference TRBV28 and TRBJ1-3, the complete variable domain reads DVKVTQSSRYLVKRTGEKVFLECVQDMDHENMFWYRQDPGLGLRLIYFSYDVKMKEKGDIPEGYSVSREKKERFSLILESASTNQTSMYLCASSLAGSDTIYFGEGSWLTVV.

The gene calls are TRBV19 and TRBJ2-2; 8 nucleotides agree with TRBD1. V trimming: 7 bases; J trimming: 1 base; junction bases outside the gene matches: 11. The CDR3 sequence is 17 residues long. Per the germline V gene, CDR1 is LNHDA and CDR2 is SQIVND (reference sequence). The CDR3 here is CASTPLTTGENTGELFF. CDR3 coding DNA: TGTGCCAGTACCCCTCTTACGACAGGGGAGAACACCGGGGAGCTGTTTTTT.

The J gene is TRBJ2-7, the V gene TRBV5-4, with D possibly TRBD1 on 6 matching bases. V lost 3 bases and J lost 0, with 7 bases in between. This CDR3 is 13 amino acids long. From germline, CDR1 is SGHNT and CDR2 YYREEE (reference sequence). CDR3 in amino acids: CASSSDSSYEQYF. The CDR3 DNA reads TGTGCCAGCAGCTCGGACAGCTCCTACGAGCAGTACTTC.

The CDR3 DNA reads TGCGCCAGCAGCCAAGATGGGACGTCCTCTAACTATGGCTACACCTTC. This codes for CASSQDGTSSNYGYTF. The rearrangement joins TRBV4-1 to TRBJ1-2; tentative D call: TRBD1 (5 bases). Germline lookup yields CDR1 MGHRA and CDR2 YSYEKL. With 0 bases removed from V and 0 bases from J, the gap between germline ends came to 11 bases. This CDR3 is built from 16 residues.

This clone is a singleton in its sample. The chain recombines TRBV7-6 with TRBJ2-7; 10 positions match TRBD1. Trimming removed 2 bases from V and 4 bases from J; junction bases left unmatched: 8. The CDR3 is 16 amino acids. CDR1 SGHVS and CDR2 FNYEAQ come from the germline V gene. CDR3 DNA sequence: TGTGCCAGCAGCTTACCCCCTGACAGGGGGCAGTACGAGCAGTACTTC. It translates to CASSLPPDRGQYEQYF.

The chain recombines TRBV5-4 with TRBJ2-2; D uncertain. V lost 0 bases and J 6 bases, leaving 6 bases between the germline ends. CDR3 length equals 13 residues. Germline assignment: CDR1 SGHNT and CDR2 YYREEE (reference sequence). The CDR3: CASSLVGSGELFF. The CDR3, as DNA: TGTGCCAGCAGCTTGGTGGGGTCCGGGGAGCTGTTTTTT. Complete variable domain (other parts from reference TRBV5-4 and TRBJ2-2): ETGVTQSPTHLIKTRGQQVTLRCSSQSGHNTVSWYQQALGQGPQFIFQYYREEENGRGNFPPRFSGLQFPNYSSELNVNALELDDSALYLCASSLVGSGELFFGEGSRLTVL.

The chain has TRBV7-6 and TRBJ1-4; D is unclear. The CDR3 contains 13 residues. Germline V gene lookup returns CDR1 SGHVS and CDR2 FNYEAQ. The V gene lost 3 bases and the J gene lost 1 base, with 3 bases spanning the gap. CDR3 DNA: TGTGCCAGCAGCTTGAGAACTAATGAAAAACTGTTTTTT. Its protein product is CASSLRTNEKLFF.

The chain has TRBV9 and TRBJ2-7, with 11 nucleotides matching TRBD1. Germline CDR1 reads SGDLS; CDR2 reads YYNGEE. Trimming at V came to 4 bases and at J to 6 bases, leaving 9 bases not matched to a gene. This CDR3 is built from 15 residues. CDR3 sequence reads: CASSTPGTGGSEQYF. DNA for the CDR3: TGTGCCAGCAGCACTCCCGGGACAGGGGGGAGCGAGCAGTACTTC.

This clone showed up just once. The V call is TRBV5-1, the J call TRBJ1-3; D uncertain. With 4 bases removed from V and 0 bases from J, the gap between germline ends came to 11 bases. In germline, CDR1 is SGHRS, CDR2 YFSETQ. The CDR3 contains 15 residues. The CDR3 is CASSPDRNSGNTIYF. The CDR3, as DNA: TGCGCCAGCAGCCCGGACCGAAACTCTGGAAACACCATATATTTT.

The chain joins TRBV19 to TRBJ1-1; 8 bases are a match to TRBD1. The CDR3 length is 14 residues. With 4 bases clipped from V and 3 bases from J, the junction kept 4 bases outside the gene matches. Germline lookup yields CDR1 LNHDA and CDR2 SQIVND (reference sequence). CDR3 sequence: CASSTNRGYTEAFF. The CDR3, as DNA: TGTGCCAGTAGTACGAACAGGGGGTACACTGAAGCTTTCTTT.

V gene TRBV30 combines with J gene TRBJ1-3; tentatively, D is TRBD1 (6 bases). This CDR3 has 16 residues. CDR1 GTSNPN and CDR2 SVGIG come from the germline V gene (reference sequence). V dropped 3 bases and J dropped 0 bases, with 15 bases sitting between them. The CDR3 DNA reads as TGTGCCTGGAGCCCACGGGGACATACCTCTGGAAACACCATATATTTT. This encodes CAWSPRGHTSGNTIYF.

The rearrangement links TRBV15 to TRBJ1-5; maybe TRBD1 (5 bases). CDR1 and CDR2 (germline): LNHNV, YYDKDF (reference sequence). Trimming removed 0 bases from V and 11 bases from J, with 8 bases in between. CDR3 size: 12 residues. The CDR3 region has the DNA TGTGCCACCAGCAGAGATCACAGGACCCAGCATTTT. Amino acids: CATSRDHRTQHF.

This clone appeared a single time. This sequence joins TRBV28 and TRBJ2-2; no clear D gene. V shed 3 bases and J shed 2 bases, with 1 base lying between them. The CDR3 has 12 residues. The germline V gene has CDR1 MDHEN and CDR2 SYDVKM. The CDR3 protein is CASSFNTGELFF. The CDR3 bases are TGTGCCAGCAGTTTCAACACCGGGGAGCTGTTTTTT. Full variable domain (missing parts from reference TRBV28 and TRBJ2-2): DVKVTQSSRYLVKRTGEKVFLECVQDMDHENMFWYRQDPGLGLRLIYFSYDVKMKEKGDIPEGYSVSREKKERFSLILESASTNQTSMYLCASSFNTGELFFGEGSRLTVL.